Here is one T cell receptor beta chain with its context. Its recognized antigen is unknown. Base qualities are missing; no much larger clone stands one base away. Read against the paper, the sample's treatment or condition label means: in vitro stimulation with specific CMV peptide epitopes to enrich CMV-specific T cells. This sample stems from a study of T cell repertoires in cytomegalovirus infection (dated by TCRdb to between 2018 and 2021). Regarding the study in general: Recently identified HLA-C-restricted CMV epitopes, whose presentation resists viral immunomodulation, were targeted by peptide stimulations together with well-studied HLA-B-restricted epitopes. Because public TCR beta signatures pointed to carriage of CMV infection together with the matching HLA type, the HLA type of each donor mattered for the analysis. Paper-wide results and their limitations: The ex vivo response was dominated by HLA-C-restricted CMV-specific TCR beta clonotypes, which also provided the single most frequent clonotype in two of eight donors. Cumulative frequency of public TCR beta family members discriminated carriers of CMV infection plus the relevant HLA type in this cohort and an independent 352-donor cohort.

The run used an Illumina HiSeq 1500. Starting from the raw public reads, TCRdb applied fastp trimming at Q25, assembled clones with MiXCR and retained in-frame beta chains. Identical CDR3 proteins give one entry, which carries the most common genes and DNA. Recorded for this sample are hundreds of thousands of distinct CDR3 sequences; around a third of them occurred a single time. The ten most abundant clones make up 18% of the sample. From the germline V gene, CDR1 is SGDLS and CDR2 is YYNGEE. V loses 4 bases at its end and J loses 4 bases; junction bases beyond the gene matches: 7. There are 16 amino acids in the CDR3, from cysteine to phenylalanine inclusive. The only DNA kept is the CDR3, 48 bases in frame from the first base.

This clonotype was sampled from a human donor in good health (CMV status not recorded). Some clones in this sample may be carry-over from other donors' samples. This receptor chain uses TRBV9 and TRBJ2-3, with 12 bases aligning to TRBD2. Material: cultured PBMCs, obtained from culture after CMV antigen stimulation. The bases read TGTGCCAGCAGCATAGGACTAGCGGGAATTTCAGATACGCAGTATTTT. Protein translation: CASSIGLAGISDTQYF.